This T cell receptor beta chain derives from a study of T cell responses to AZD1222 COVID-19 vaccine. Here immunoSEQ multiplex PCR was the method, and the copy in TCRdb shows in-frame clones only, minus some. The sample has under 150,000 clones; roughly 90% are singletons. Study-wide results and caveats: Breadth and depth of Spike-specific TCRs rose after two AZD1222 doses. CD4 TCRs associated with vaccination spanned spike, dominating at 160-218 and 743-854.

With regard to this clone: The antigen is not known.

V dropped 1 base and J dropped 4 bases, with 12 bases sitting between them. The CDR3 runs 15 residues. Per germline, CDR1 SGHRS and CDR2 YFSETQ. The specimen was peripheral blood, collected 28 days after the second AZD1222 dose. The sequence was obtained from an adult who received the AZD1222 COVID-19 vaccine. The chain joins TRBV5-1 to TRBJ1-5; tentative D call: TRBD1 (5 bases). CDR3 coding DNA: TGCGCCAGCAGCTTGTCTGGGGGGTGGAATCAGCCCCAGCATTTT. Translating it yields CASSLSGGWNQPQHF.